Following are 6 T cell receptor beta chains from one sample sequenced in a study of blood T cell repertoires in COVID-19. Using immunoSEQ multiplex PCR, the repertoire was profiled, and TCRdb retains in-frame clones only, with some absent. The table shows fewer than 200,000 clones, with roughly 81% occurring only once. Sequencing input: peripheral blood. Receptors originate from a woman older than 75 with COVID-19, enrolled during active disease.

V is TRBV19 and J is TRBJ2-4; D is perhaps TRBD1 (5 bases). Germline lookup yields CDR1 LNHDA and CDR2 SQIVND (reference sequence). V was clipped by 0 bases and J by 4 bases, with 7 bases between them. CDR3 size: 14 residues. The CDR3 DNA sequence: TGTGCCAGTAGTATAGATCGACAGAAAAACATTCAGTACTTC. Protein sequence: CASSIDRQKNIQYF. The full variable domain, completed using reference TRBV19 and TRBJ2-4, is DGGITQSPKYLFRKEGQNVTLSCEQNLNHDAMYWYRQDPGQGLRLIYYSQIVNDFQKGDIAEGYSVSREKKESFPLTVTSAQKNPTAFYLCASSIDRQKNIQYFGAGTRLSVL.

The rearrangement uses TRBV4-2 and TRBJ2-5; 12 bases are a match to TRBD2. Trimming removed 8 bases from V and 0 bases from J; junction bases left unmatched: 7. From germline, CDR1 is LGHNA and CDR2 YNFKEQ. This CDR3 has 16 amino acids. The CDR3 DNA reads TGTGCCAGCCTAAGGGGGACTAGCGGGCACCAAGAGACCCAGTACTTC. Translating gives CASLRGTSGHQETQYF.

This chain joins TRBV11-2 and TRBJ2-7; TRBD1 matches 9 bases. This CDR3 spans 15 amino acids. V lost 6 bases, J lost 5 bases, and 11 bases stayed unmatched. Germline V gene lookup returns CDR1 SGHAT and CDR2 FQNNGV. The CDR3 bases are TGTGCCAGCAGTCCTCCGGGGACAGGGTCGAACGAGCAGTACTTC. It specifies CASSPPGTGSNEQYF.

The rearrangement links TRBV5-6 to TRBJ1-2; 10 bases are a match to TRBD1. The CDR3 runs 17 residues. CDR1 is SGHDT and CDR2 is YYEEEE in the germline V gene. V was clipped by 4 bases and J by 7 bases; unmatched bases: 16. The CDR3 DNA follows: TGTGCCAGCAGCGGGCTCGGACAGGGGGTTTCCTTTCGTGGCTACACCTTC. This sequence encodes CASSGLGQGVSFRGYTF.

The rearrangement joins TRBV5-6 to TRBJ2-7, with D perhaps matching TRBD1 (6 bases). V was pared by 4 bases and J by 4 bases, with 18 bases between. Germline CDR1 and CDR2: SGHDT and YYEEEE. The CDR3 is made up of 15 amino acids. The CDR3 DNA follows: TGTGCCAGCAGCACCGGGCCAGGGGCCTCATACGAGCAGTACTTC. Its translation is CASSTGPGASYEQYF.

The rearrangement uses TRBV6-2 or TRBV6-3 and TRBJ1-5; TRBD1 is a possible D gene (5 bases). CDR3 length: 15 amino acids. Germline V lookup: CDR1 MNHEY, CDR2 SVGEGT. V was shortened by 1 base and J by 4 bases, with 11 bases between the two germline ends. This chain's CDR3 is CASSYWGQPNQPQHF. Here the CDR3 DNA reads TGTGCCAGCAGTTACTGGGGCCAGCCTAATCAGCCCCAGCATTTT.